This is a list of T cell receptor beta chains from one sample in a study of cytomegalovirus exposure and HLA in healthy donors. TCRdb keeps only in-frame clones here, not all; method: immunoSEQ multiplex PCR. The sample lists some 160,000 clones, roughly 85% occurring once. The sequenced sample consisted of PBMCs. These receptors all come from a woman in her thirties or forties in good health and CMV-seronegative. Both conserved end residues are part of each CDR3. Each record gives: J gene, D gene, clone size, V gene, CDR3 DNA, CDR3 protein. The D gene is left open where the match is weak. Rows give clone size only sometimes, using once, few, many, or a class for an expanded clone.

j_gene: TRBJ1-2; d_gene: TRBD1; abundance: .; v_gene: TRBV7-2; CDR3nt: TGTGCCAGCAGCCGTTTACCCGGGACAGGGTCTGGCTACACCTTC; CDR3aa: CASSRLPGTGSGYTF
j_gene: TRBJ1-5; d_gene: .; abundance: few; v_gene: TRBV5-6; CDR3nt: TGTGCCAGCAGCCAACCCACAGGGCCCCAGCATTTT; CDR3aa: CASSQPTGPQHF
j_gene: TRBJ2-2; d_gene: TRBD1; abundance: .; v_gene: TRBV25-1; CDR3nt: TGTGCCAGCAGTGATCGGACAGGGGTCGCCGGGGAGCTGTTTTTT; CDR3aa: CASSDRTGVAGELFF
j_gene: TRBJ2-4; d_gene: TRBD2; abundance: .; v_gene: TRBV30; CDR3nt: TGTGCCTGGAATGAGCGGGAGGTAGCCAAAAACATTCAGTACTTC; CDR3aa: CAWNEREVAKNIQYF
j_gene: TRBJ2-7; d_gene: .; abundance: .; v_gene: TRBV6-4; CDR3nt: TGTGCCAGCAGTTTAAAGGGGGGGTCAAGCGAGCAGTACTTC; CDR3aa: CASSLKGGSSEQYF
j_gene: TRBJ1-4; d_gene: .; abundance: .; v_gene: TRBV21-1; CDR3nt: TGTGCCAGCAGCAAAGTTGGGCAGGGGGTTAATGAAAAACTGTTTTTT; CDR3aa: CASSKVGQGVNEKLFF
j_gene: TRBJ2-4; d_gene: .; abundance: few; v_gene: TRBV2; CDR3nt: TGTGCCAGCAGTGAGGGACTTGATAACCTTTCGTACTTC; CDR3aa: CASSEGLDNLSYF
j_gene: TRBJ1-2; d_gene: TRBD1; abundance: .; v_gene: TRBV6-6; CDR3nt: TGTGCCAGCAGTTCCTTACAGACAGGGTCTTTCTATGGCTACACCTTC; CDR3aa: CASSSLQTGSFYGYTF
j_gene: TRBJ1-2; d_gene: TRBD1; abundance: .; v_gene: TRBV6-6; CDR3nt: TGTGCCAGCAGTTCCGGACAGGGGATTTCAATATACGGCTACACCTTC; CDR3aa: CASSSGQGISIYGYTF
j_gene: TRBJ1-3; d_gene: .; abundance: .; v_gene: TRBV29-1; CDR3nt: TGCAGCGTTGCAGGTGGTGGAAACACCATATATTTT; CDR3aa: CSVAGGGNTIYF
j_gene: TRBJ1-6; d_gene: .; abundance: .; v_gene: TRBV6-1; CDR3nt: TGTGCCAGCAGCGAACAGGTCTTGGGCAATTCACCCCTCCACTTT; CDR3aa: CASSEQVLGNSPLHF
j_gene: TRBJ2-5; d_gene: .; abundance: .; v_gene: TRBV11-3; CDR3nt: TGTGCCAGCAGCTTAATTCGGACTACTAGGGAGACCCAGTACTTC; CDR3aa: CASSLIRTTRETQYF
j_gene: TRBJ1-1; d_gene: .; abundance: few; v_gene: TRBV5-1; CDR3nt: TGCGCCAGCAGCTTGGACAGACCCCCGGTCGGCGCTGAAGCTTTCTTT; CDR3aa: CASSLDRPPVGAEAFF
j_gene: TRBJ1-5; d_gene: .; abundance: .; v_gene: TRBV6-1; CDR3nt: TGTGCCAGCAGCGACTCCGGCTCTCAGCCCCAGCATTTT; CDR3aa: CASSDSGSQPQHF
j_gene: TRBJ2-2; d_gene: .; abundance: .; v_gene: TRBV19; CDR3nt: TGTGCCAGTAGTATGTCTAGAACCGGGGAGCTGTTTTTT; CDR3aa: CASSMSRTGELFF
j_gene: TRBJ1-3; d_gene: .; abundance: few; v_gene: TRBV6-5; CDR3nt: TGTGCCACACACGGGGGATCTGGAAACACCATATATTTT; CDR3aa: CATHGGSGNTIYF
j_gene: TRBJ1-6; d_gene: .; abundance: .; v_gene: TRBV6-4; CDR3nt: TGTGCCAGCAGTGAGAGCTCCTATAATTCACCCCTCCACTTT; CDR3aa: CASSESSYNSPLHF
j_gene: TRBJ2-7; d_gene: .; abundance: .; v_gene: TRBV21-1; CDR3nt: TGTGCCAGCAGCAAAGCGGAGGGTGGCGTTTACGAGCAGTACTTC; CDR3aa: CASSKAEGGVYEQYF
j_gene: TRBJ1-1; d_gene: .; abundance: .; v_gene: TRBV29-1; CDR3nt: TGCAGCGCCTACGCATTGGGCGCCAACACTGAAGCTTTCTTT; CDR3aa: CSAYALGANTEAFF
j_gene: TRBJ1-1; d_gene: .; abundance: .; v_gene: TRBV2; CDR3nt: TGTGCCAGCAGTGAGCAGGGATGTGAAGCTTTCTTT; CDR3aa: CASSEQGCEAFF
j_gene: TRBJ1-2; d_gene: .; abundance: .; v_gene: TRBV9; CDR3nt: TGTGCCAGCAGCGTAGATGGCAGGGCTGGCTATGGCTACACCTTC; CDR3aa: CASSVDGRAGYGYTF
j_gene: TRBJ2-4; d_gene: .; abundance: .; v_gene: TRBV5-4; CDR3nt: TGTGCCAGCAGCTCCCCCCCCCTCAGGGTTAGGTACTTC; CDR3aa: CASSSPPLRVRYF
j_gene: TRBJ2-1; d_gene: TRBD2; abundance: .; v_gene: TRBV29-1; CDR3nt: TGCAGCGTCATACCTAGCGGGCATGAGCAGTTCTTC; CDR3aa: CSVIPSGHEQFF
j_gene: TRBJ1-2; d_gene: .; abundance: once; v_gene: TRBV6-4; CDR3nt: TGTGCCAGCAGTGACCTGGGGGCGGCGTATGGCTACACCTTC; CDR3aa: CASSDLGAAYGYTF
j_gene: TRBJ1-1; d_gene: .; abundance: .; v_gene: TRBV6-1; CDR3nt: TGTGCCAGCAGTATGGAGCAGAACACTGAAGCTTTCTTT; CDR3aa: CASSMEQNTEAFF
j_gene: TRBJ1-2; d_gene: .; abundance: .; v_gene: TRBV2; CDR3nt: TGTGCCAGCAGTGAATGGAGCAGCCAAGCCAACTATGGCTACACCTTC; CDR3aa: CASSEWSSQANYGYTF
j_gene: TRBJ2-5; d_gene: .; abundance: .; v_gene: TRBV5-4; CDR3nt: TGTGCCAGCAGCTTGGGGACACAACAAGAGACCCAGTACTTC; CDR3aa: CASSLGTQQETQYF
j_gene: TRBJ2-7; d_gene: TRBD2; abundance: .; v_gene: TRBV28; CDR3nt: TGTGCCAGCAGTCCATTAATTACTAGCGGGGAGCAGTACTTC; CDR3aa: CASSPLITSGEQYF
j_gene: TRBJ2-5; d_gene: TRBD2; abundance: once; v_gene: TRBV10-3; CDR3nt: TGTGCCACCCAAACCGGGACTACTAAAGAGACCCAGTACTTC; CDR3aa: CATQTGTTKETQYF
j_gene: TRBJ1-6; d_gene: TRBD1; abundance: .; v_gene: TRBV19; CDR3nt: TGTGCCAGTAGTTCACCCCAGACAGGGGTAAGCTCACCCCTCCACTTT; CDR3aa: CASSSPQTGVSSPLHF
j_gene: TRBJ2-1; d_gene: TRBD2; abundance: .; v_gene: TRBV7-9; CDR3nt: TGTGCCAGCAGCTTAATACTAGCGGGGGCCTTCAATGAGCAGTTCTTC; CDR3aa: CASSLILAGAFNEQFF
j_gene: TRBJ2-3; d_gene: TRBD2; abundance: .; v_gene: TRBV5-6; CDR3nt: TGTGCCAGCAGCCCAACACTAGCGGGCCGGACGGTTAATACGCAGTATTTT; CDR3aa: CASSPTLAGRTVNTQYF
j_gene: TRBJ1-2; d_gene: TRBD1; abundance: few; v_gene: TRBV5-6; CDR3nt: TGTGCCAGCAGCTTGGGAGACAGGGGGCATGGCTACACCTTC; CDR3aa: CASSLGDRGHGYTF
j_gene: TRBJ1-5; d_gene: .; abundance: .; v_gene: TRBV10-2; CDR3nt: TGCGCCAGCAGTGATATTCTAACGGACAGCGGCAATCAGCCCCAGCATTTT; CDR3aa: CASSDILTDSGNQPQHF
j_gene: TRBJ2-7; d_gene: .; abundance: .; v_gene: TRBV5-1; CDR3nt: TGCGCCAGCAGCTTGACCCCCCAGGGCGAGCAGTACTTC; CDR3aa: CASSLTPQGEQYF